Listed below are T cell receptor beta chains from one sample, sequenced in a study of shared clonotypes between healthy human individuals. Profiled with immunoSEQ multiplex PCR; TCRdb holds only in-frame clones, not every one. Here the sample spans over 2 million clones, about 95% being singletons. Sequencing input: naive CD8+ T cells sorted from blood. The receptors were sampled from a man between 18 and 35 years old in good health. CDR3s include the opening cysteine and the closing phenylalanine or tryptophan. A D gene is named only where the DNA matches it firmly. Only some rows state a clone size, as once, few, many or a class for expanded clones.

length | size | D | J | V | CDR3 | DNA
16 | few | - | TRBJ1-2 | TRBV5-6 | CASLPGTALTTYGYTF | TGTGCCAGCCTCCCCGGAACAGCCCTAACGACCTATGGCTACACCTTC
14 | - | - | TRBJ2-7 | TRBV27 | CASSLRGPSSEQYF | TGTGCCAGCAGTTTAAGAGGGCCTTCGTCCGAGCAGTACTTC
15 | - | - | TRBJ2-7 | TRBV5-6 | CASSFSTQGWYEQYF | TGTGCCAGCAGCTTCTCGACGCAGGGGTGGTACGAGCAGTACTTC
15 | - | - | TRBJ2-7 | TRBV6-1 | CASSEWQGYVYEQYF | TGTGCCAGCAGTGAATGGCAGGGATATGTCTACGAGCAGTACTTC
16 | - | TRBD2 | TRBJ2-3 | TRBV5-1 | CASSLGGLAGADTQYF | TGCGCCAGCAGCTTGGGTGGGTTAGCGGGAGCGGATACGCAGTATTTT
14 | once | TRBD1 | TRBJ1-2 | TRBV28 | CASSTGGARYGYTF | TGTGCCAGCAGTACAGGGGGCGCGAGGTATGGCTACACCTTC
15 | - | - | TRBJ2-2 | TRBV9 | CASSVDGSNTGELFF | TGTGCCAGCAGCGTAGACGGCTCGAACACCGGGGAGCTGTTTTTT
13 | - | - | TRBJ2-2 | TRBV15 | CATSRVDTGELFF | TGTGCCACCAGCAGAGTAGACACCGGGGAGCTGTTTTTT
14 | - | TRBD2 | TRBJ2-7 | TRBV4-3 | CASSQDGLAGVQYF | TGCGCCAGCAGCCAGGATGGACTAGCGGGAGTTCAGTACTTC
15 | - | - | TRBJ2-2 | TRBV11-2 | CASLGGDQWTGELFF | TGTGCCAGCCTTGGAGGGGACCAATGGACCGGGGAGCTGTTTTTT
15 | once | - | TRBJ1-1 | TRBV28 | CASSRSPEGPTEAFF | TGTGCCAGCAGTCGAAGTCCCGAGGGGCCCACTGAAGCTTTCTTT
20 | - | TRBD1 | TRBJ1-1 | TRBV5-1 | CASSLQTPQFRDRGNTEAFF | TGCGCCAGCAGCTTACAAACCCCCCAATTCCGGGACAGAGGGAACACTGAAGCTTTCTTT
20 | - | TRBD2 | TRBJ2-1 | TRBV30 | CAWNSQTSGLAQVGFDEQFF | TGTGCCTGGAATTCCCAGACTAGCGGGCTCGCCCAGGTAGGCTTCGATGAGCAGTTCTTC
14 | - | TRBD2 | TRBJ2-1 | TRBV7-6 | CASSLAAGGIEQFF | TGTGCCAGCAGCTTAGCGGCGGGAGGAATTGAGCAGTTCTTC
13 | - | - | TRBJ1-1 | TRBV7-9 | CASSFLRENEAFF | TGTGCCAGCAGTTTCCTCAGGGAGAATGAAGCTTTCTTT
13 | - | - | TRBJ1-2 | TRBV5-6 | CASGRATNYGYTF | TGTGCCAGCGGGAGGGCCACTAACTATGGCTACACCTTC
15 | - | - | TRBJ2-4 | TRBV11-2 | CASSLAGLAKNIQYF | TGTGCCAGCAGCTTAGCGGGACTAGCCAAAAACATTCAGTACTTC
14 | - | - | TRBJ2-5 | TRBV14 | CASSHWDFRETQYF | TGTGCCAGCAGCCACTGGGATTTCAGGGAGACCCAGTACTTC
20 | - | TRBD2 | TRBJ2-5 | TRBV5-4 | CASTLGEESGRTEVQETQYF | TGTGCCAGCACCTTGGGGGAGGAGAGCGGGAGGACCGAGGTCCAAGAGACCCAGTACTTC
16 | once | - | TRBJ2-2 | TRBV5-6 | CASSLVRAVNTGELFF | TGTGCCAGCAGCTTGGTTAGGGCCGTGAACACCGGGGAGCTGTTTTTT
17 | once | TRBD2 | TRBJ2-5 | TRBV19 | CASSLLAGTSGGETQYF | TGTGCCAGTAGTCTACTAGCCGGGACTAGCGGTGGAGAGACCCAGTACTTC